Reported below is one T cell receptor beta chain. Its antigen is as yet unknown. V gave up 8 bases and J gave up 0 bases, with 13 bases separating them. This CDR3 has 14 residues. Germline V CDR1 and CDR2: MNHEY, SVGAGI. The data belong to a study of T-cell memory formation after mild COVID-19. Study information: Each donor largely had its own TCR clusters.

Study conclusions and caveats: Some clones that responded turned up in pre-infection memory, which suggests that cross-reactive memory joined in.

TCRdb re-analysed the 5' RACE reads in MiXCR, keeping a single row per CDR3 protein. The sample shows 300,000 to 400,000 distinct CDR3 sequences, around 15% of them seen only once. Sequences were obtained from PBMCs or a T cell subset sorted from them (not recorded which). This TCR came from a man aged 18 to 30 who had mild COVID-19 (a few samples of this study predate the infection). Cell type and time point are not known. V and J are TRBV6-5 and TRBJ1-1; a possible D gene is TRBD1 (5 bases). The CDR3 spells CASPPQGMNTEAFF. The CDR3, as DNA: TGTGCCAGCCCCCCCCAGGGCATGAACACTGAAGCTTTCTTT.